This is a list of T cell receptor beta chains from one sample in a study of T cells in Graves' hyperthyroidism and ophthalmopathy. Each CDR3 protein is one row after TCRdb ran MiXCR on the multiplex PCR reads. Found here are under 550,000 distinct CDR3 sequences, roughly 21% of them singletons; the top ten hold over 45%. Input material: blood. The receptors were gathered from a man in his forties with Graves' ophthalmopathy. Each CDR3 is given with its conserved first and last residue. Clone size is given for some rows only: seen once, a few or many times, or a class if the clone is expanded.

V	size	J	CDR3
TRBV6-1	.	TRBJ2-2	CASSPGGPTGELFF
TRBV7-2	few	TRBJ1-1	CASSLGRAGEAFF
TRBV3-1	many	TRBJ2-1	CASSPGAYNEQFF
TRBV6-1	.	TRBJ2-7	CASRPGVSRSLGEQYF
TRBV18	many	TRBJ2-7	CASSRDRGGEQYF
TRBV5-1	many	TRBJ2-3	CASSPGPPTDTQYF
TRBV20-1	few	TRBJ2-1	CSARDQWGGRNEQFF
TRBV6-1	few	TRBJ2-3	CASSEEGWTSYGDTQYF
TRBV28	many	TRBJ2-1	CASSLQRPFYNEQFF
TRBV7-8	few	TRBJ2-3	CASSLELGLAGGSFGTQYF
TRBV11-2	many	TRBJ2-7	CASSPHGLYEQYF
TRBV18	many	TRBJ1-2	CASSSGSGGYTF
TRBV20-1	.	TRBJ2-7	CSATGTDFYEQYF
TRBV14	.	TRBJ2-5	CASSQEAGRETQYF
TRBV2	many	TRBJ1-2	CASVPDREYGYTF
TRBV7-3	.	TRBJ1-1	CASSSVTGPNTEAFF
TRBV3-1	.	TRBJ2-7	CASSQRGGGSSYEQYF
TRBV6-2/TRBV6-3	.	TRBJ2-3	CASSYAGGRGDTQYF